This T cell receptor beta chain was identified in a study of cytomegalovirus exposure and HLA in healthy donors. Overall study context: The 120 validation repertoires and the roughly 670 first-cohort repertoires shared a platform, a later analysis reported.

The CDR3 consists of 14 residues. Germline V gene lookup returns CDR1 SGHRS and CDR2 YFSETQ. V lost 0 bases and J 5 bases, leaving 11 bases between the germline ends. Study conclusions and caveats: TCR beta chains numbering about 160 were designated cytomegalovirus-associated. Many donors carried some public TCRs, although rarity characterized most TCR sequences.

On this clone: The antigen is not known.

TCRdb's copy holds only in-frame clones and misses some; the assay was immunoSEQ multiplex PCR. Of roughly 65,000 clones detected, roughly nine tenths appear once; the ten largest clones hold about 3%. The V call is TRBV5-1, the J call TRBJ2-5, with D possibly being TRBD2 (5 bases). Sequenced material: PBMCs. The TCR was taken from a man between 18 and 35 years old in good health and CMV-seronegative. The CDR3 DNA sequence: TGCGCCAGCAGCTTGGCCGGGGTGGGTGAGACCCAGTACTTC. Translation: CASSLAGVGETQYF.